This T cell receptor (beta chain) was profiled in a study of regulatory T cells in long-lasting Graves disease. Indicated time point: persistent/refractory GD, antithyroid drugs over 5 years with positive TRAb. From PBMCs, RNA was extracted and then used to make the TCR library. This clonotype was observed at least ten times. The antigen is undetermined. V was pared by 7 bases and J by 3 bases, with 12 bases between. The CDR3 is 13 residues long. CDR1 SQVTM and CDR2 ANQGSEA come from the germline V gene. Construction of the TCR beta libraries employed iRepertoire HTBI primers in conjunction with Arm-PCR of CDR3 regions. Authors' processing steps: Some 60 TRBV and around 15 TRBJ segments were identified across samples. Using its own MiXCR run on the multiplex PCR reads, TCRdb lists one record per CDR3 protein. It is TCRdb's table, rather than the study itself, that gives the V and J calls and clone size. The data show roughly 400,000 distinct CDR3 sequences, roughly a fifth seen once.

General study points: Persistent patients had a count of shared public clonotypes (approximately 3,000) that exceeded that of new patients (roughly 1,000). TCR diversity was lower in persistent than newly diagnosed Graves' disease. TRBV28, TRBJ1-2 and TRBJ2-5 emerged as the favored segments in persistent disease.

V usage is TRBV29-1 and J usage is TRBJ1-4; D not certain. Sequences were derived from peripheral blood mononuclear cells (PBMCs), sampled when the disease was refractory, from a patient treated with antithyroid drugs. The TCR sequence derives from a female donor with Graves disease. CDR3 loop: CSAGRGPNEKLFF. The CDR3 bases are TGCAGCGCCGGGCGCGGCCCTAATGAAAAACTGTTTTTT.